This is a list of T cell receptor beta chains from one sample in a study of cytomegalovirus exposure and HLA in healthy donors. TCRdb keeps only in-frame clones here, not all; method: immunoSEQ multiplex PCR. The profile shows approximately 65,000 clones, approximately 94% of them singletons. The sequenced sample was PBMCs. These receptors originate from a woman between 18 and 30 years old in good health and CMV-seronegative. CDR3s include the opening cysteine and the closing phenylalanine or tryptophan. D genes are given only for firm matches. Rows give clone size only sometimes, using once, few, many, or a class for an expanded clone.

.,.,TRBV11-2,TRBJ2-5,TGTGCCAGCAGCTTATCGGGGCAAGAGACCCAGTACTTC,CASSLSGQETQYF
TRBD2,.,TRBV7-8,TRBJ2-1,TGTGCCAGCAGCTTAGCGGGACTAGCCAATGAGCAGTTCTTC,CASSLAGLANEQFF
.,.,TRBV11-2,TRBJ1-1,TGTGCCAGCAGCTTAAGGGGCCTGAACACTGAAGCTTTCTTT,CASSLRGLNTEAFF
TRBD2,.,TRBV9,TRBJ2-5,TGTGCCAGCAGCGTCGCGGGGGAGGAGACCCAGTACTTC,CASSVAGEETQYF
TRBD1,.,TRBV6-6,TRBJ2-3,TGTGCCAGCAGACCCGGGACAGGGCGCACAGATACGCAGTATTTT,CASRPGTGRTDTQYF
.,.,TRBV4-1,TRBJ1-5,TGCGCCAGCAGCCAAGATCCGGCAGGCTTCCTTCAGCCCCAGCATTTT,CASSQDPAGFLQPQHF
.,.,TRBV18,TRBJ1-1,TGTGCCAGCTCCCCAGGGGCGTGGGATACTGAAGCTTTCTTT,CASSPGAWDTEAFF
.,.,TRBV18,TRBJ1-2,TGTGCCAGCTCACCAGAGGAGACGGGCTACACCTTC,CASSPEETGYTF
.,.,TRBV5-1,TRBJ1-2,TGCGCCAGCAGCTTGACGGAGGGTTGGGATTCCGGCTACACCTTC,CASSLTEGWDSGYTF
TRBD2,once,TRBV7-6,TRBJ2-1,TGTGCCAGCAGCTCGACTAGCGGGGGCCCTTTGGGGTTGAATGAGCAGTTCTTC,CASSSTSGGPLGLNEQFF
.,.,TRBV25-1,TRBJ2-7,TGTGCCAGCAGTAGGGAGGACTGGCCCTACGAGCAGTACTTC,CASSREDWPYEQYF
.,.,TRBV28,TRBJ1-1,TGTGCCAGCAGGTCTTTGGGGGAGGGGGACACTGAAGCTTTCTTT,CASRSLGEGDTEAFF
.,few,TRBV21-1,TRBJ2-2,TGTGCCAGCAGCAAAGTAGGAGCTCCGAACACCGGGGAGCTGTTTTTT,CASSKVGAPNTGELFF
TRBD1,.,TRBV27,TRBJ2-5,TGTGCCAGCAGTTTATCGAGGGGGCTGGGGGAGACCCAGTACTTC,CASSLSRGLGETQYF
TRBD2,.,TRBV28,TRBJ2-7,TGTGCCAGCAGTTTTAGCAGCGGGAGCGGCTACGAGCAGTACTTC,CASSFSSGSGYEQYF
TRBD1,few,TRBV4-2,TRBJ2-7,TGTGCCAGCAGCCAAGAGACAGGGGGCTCCTACGAGCAGTACTTC,CASSQETGGSYEQYF
TRBD1,.,TRBV29-1,TRBJ2-2,TGCAGCGCAAGGACAGGGGGCACCGGGGAGCTGTTTTTT,CSARTGGTGELFF
.,.,TRBV18,TRBJ1-2,TGTGCCAGCTCACCTCAGAGGGACACAGACTATGGCTACACCTTC,CASSPQRDTDYGYTF
.,.,TRBV7-8,TRBJ2-6,TGTGCCAGCAGCTTATCCCAAGTGGGGCTCGGGGCCAACGTCCTGACTTTC,CASSLSQVGLGANVLTF
.,.,TRBV5-6,TRBJ1-2,TGTGCCAGCAGCTTGAGCGCGGGGTATGGCTACACCTTC,CASSLSAGYGYTF
.,.,TRBV5-6,TRBJ2-3,TGTGCCAGCAGCTTGGGGCAGGCCTTCAATACGCAGTATTTT,CASSLGQAFNTQYF
TRBD2,.,TRBV2,TRBJ2-5,TGTGCCAGCAGTGAAGGCGGGAGGAACCAAGAGACCCAGTACTTC,CASSEGGRNQETQYF
TRBD1,.,TRBV5-5,TRBJ2-1,TGTGCCAGCAGCTCGGGACAGGGATTCTACAATGAGCAGTTCTTC,CASSSGQGFYNEQFF
.,few,TRBV4-1,TRBJ1-2,TGCGCCAGCAGCCAAGTCCAGATCGGACTCTATGGCTACACCTTC,CASSQVQIGLYGYTF
.,.,TRBV7-2,TRBJ2-7,TGTGCCAGCAGCAACTTGAGGGTGGACGGACCTTTAAACTACGAGCAGTACTTC,CASSNLRVDGPLNYEQYF
TRBD1,once,TRBV28,TRBJ2-3,TGTGCCAGCAGTACCGAATCTGACAGGGACACGCAGTATTTT,CASSTESDRDTQYF
.,.,TRBV18,TRBJ1-3,TGTGCCAGCTCCCCCGGAGAACAGGCACGCTCTGGAAACACCATATATTTT,CASSPGEQARSGNTIYF
.,.,TRBV6-1,TRBJ1-1,TGTGCCAGCAGTAAAAACATGAACACTGAAGCTTTCTTT,CASSKNMNTEAFF
.,.,TRBV5-1,TRBJ1-5,TGCGCCAGCAGCTTGGATGGGACAAGCAATCAGCCCCAGCATTTT,CASSLDGTSNQPQHF
.,.,TRBV7-8,TRBJ1-1,TGTGCCAGCAGCCGATCGACAGGCGGGAACACTGAAGCTTTCTTT,CASSRSTGGNTEAFF
TRBD2,.,TRBV4-3,TRBJ2-3,TGCGCCAGCAGCTTCGGGGGAGCGGGGGGGCGAGATACGCAGTATTTT,CASSFGGAGGRDTQYF
.,.,TRBV2,TRBJ1-4,TGTGCCAGCAGTGAGAGGACAGATTCAACTAATGAAAAACTGTTTTTT,CASSERTDSTNEKLFF